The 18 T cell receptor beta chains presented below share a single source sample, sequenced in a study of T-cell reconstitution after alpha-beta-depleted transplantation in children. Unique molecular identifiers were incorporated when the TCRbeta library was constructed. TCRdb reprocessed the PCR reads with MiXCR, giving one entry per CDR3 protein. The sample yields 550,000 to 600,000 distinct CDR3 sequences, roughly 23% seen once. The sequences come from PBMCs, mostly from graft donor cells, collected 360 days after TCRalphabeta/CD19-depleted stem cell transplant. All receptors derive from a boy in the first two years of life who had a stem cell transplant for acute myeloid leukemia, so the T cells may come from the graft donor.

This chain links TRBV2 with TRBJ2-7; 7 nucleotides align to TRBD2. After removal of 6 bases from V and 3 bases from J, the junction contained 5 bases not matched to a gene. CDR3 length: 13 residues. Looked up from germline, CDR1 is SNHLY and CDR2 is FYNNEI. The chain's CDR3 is CASSTRTSYEQYV. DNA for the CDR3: TGTGCCAGCAGCACGAGGACTAGCTACGAGCAGTACGTC.

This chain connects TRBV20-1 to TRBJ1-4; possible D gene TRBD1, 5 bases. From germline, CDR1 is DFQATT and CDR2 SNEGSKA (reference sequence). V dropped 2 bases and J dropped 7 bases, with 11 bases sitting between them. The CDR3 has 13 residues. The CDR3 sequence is CSARHAGGEKLFF. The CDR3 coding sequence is TGCAGTGCTAGACACGCGGGGGGTGAAAAACTGTTTTTT.

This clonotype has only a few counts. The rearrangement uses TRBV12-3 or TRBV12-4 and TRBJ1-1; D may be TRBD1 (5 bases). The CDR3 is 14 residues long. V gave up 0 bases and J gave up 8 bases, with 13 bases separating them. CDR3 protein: CASSLALRGREAFF. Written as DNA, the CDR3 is TGTGCCAGCAGTTTAGCGCTAAGGGGCAGGGAAGCTTTCTTT.

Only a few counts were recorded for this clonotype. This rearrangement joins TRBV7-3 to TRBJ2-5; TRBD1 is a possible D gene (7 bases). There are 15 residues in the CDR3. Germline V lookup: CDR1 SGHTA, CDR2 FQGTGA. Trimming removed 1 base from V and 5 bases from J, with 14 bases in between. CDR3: CASSLNAGTAETQYF. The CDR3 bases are TGTGCCAGCAGCTTAAATGCGGGGACAGCTGAGACCCAGTACTTC. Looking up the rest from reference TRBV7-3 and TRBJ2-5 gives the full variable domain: GAGVSQTPSNKVTEKGKYVELRCDPISGHTALYWYRQSLGQGPEFLIYFQGTGAADDSGLPNDRFFAVRPEGSVSTLKIQRTERGDSAVYLCASSLNAGTAETQYFGPGTRLLVL.

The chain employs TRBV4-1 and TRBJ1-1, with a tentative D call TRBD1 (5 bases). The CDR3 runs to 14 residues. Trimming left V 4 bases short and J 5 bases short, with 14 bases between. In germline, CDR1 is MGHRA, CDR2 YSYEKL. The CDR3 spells CASSPGGTKTEAFF. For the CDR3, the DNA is TGCGCCAGCAGCCCCGGGGGAACGAAGACTGAAGCTTTCTTT.

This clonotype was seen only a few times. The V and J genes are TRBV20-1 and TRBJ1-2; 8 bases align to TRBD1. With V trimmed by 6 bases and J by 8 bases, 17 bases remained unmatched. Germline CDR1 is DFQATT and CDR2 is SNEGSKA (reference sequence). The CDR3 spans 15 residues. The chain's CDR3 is CSAAPGTGPSYGYTF. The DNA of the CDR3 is TGCAGTGCAGCCCCCGGGACAGGTCCTTCATACGGCTACACCTTC.

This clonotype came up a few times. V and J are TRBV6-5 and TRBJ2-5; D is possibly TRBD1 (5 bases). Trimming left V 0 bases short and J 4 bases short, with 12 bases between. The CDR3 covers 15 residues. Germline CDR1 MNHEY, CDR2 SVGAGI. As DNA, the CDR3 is TGTGCCAGCAGTTACTCAGTCCAGGGAAGAGAGACCCAGTACTTC. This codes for CASSYSVQGRETQYF.

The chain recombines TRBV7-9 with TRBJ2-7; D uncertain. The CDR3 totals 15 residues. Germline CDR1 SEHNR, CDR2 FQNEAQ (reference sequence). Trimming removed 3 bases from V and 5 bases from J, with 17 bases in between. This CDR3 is CASSFYHTGVDEQYV. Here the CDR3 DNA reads TGTGCCAGCAGCTTTTACCATACTGGGGTTGACGAGCAGTACGTC.

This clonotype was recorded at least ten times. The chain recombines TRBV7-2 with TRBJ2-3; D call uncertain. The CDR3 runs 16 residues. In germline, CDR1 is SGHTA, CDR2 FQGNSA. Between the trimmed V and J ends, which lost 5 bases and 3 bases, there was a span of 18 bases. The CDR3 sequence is CASSMDPSARTDTQYF. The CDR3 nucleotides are TGTGCCAGCAGCATGGACCCCAGCGCTCGGACAGATACGCAGTATTTT.

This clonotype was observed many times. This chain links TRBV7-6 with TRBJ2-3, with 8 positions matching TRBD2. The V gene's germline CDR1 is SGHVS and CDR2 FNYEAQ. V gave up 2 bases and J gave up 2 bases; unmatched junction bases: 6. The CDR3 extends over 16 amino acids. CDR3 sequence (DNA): TGTGCCAGCAGCTTATTCAGCGGGGGCCCCACAGATACGCAGTATTTT. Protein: CASSLFSGGPTDTQYF.

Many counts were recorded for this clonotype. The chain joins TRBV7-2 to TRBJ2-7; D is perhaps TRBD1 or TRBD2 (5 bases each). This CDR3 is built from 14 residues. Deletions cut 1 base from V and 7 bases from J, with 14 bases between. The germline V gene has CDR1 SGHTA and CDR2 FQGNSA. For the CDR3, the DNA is TGTGCCAGCAGCTTAGATGGGGGAATGAGAGAGCAGTACTTC. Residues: CASSLDGGMREQYF.

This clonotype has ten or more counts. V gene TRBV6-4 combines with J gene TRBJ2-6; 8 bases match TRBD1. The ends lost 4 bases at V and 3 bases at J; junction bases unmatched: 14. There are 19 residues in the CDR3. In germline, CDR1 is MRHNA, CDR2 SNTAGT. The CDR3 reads CASSAYDRGVFFGANVLTF. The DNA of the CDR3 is TGTGCCAGCAGTGCCTACGACAGGGGTGTATTCTTTGGGGCCAACGTCCTGACTTTC.

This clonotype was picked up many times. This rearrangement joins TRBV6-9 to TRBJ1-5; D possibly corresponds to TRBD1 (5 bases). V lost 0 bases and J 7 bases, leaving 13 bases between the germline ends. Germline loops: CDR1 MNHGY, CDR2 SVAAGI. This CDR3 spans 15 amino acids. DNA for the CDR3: TGTGCCAGCAGTTATTCCGGGGACCCGGGGCAGCCCCAGCATTTT. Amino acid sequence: CASSYSGDPGQPQHF.

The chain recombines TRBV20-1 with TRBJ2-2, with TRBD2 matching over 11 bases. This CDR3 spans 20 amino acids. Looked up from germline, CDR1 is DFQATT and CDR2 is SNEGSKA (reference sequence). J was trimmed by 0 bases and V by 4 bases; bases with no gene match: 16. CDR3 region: CSAIPLAGGLLSPNTGELFF. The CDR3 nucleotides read TGCAGTGCTATCCCATTAGCGGGGGGGCTATTGAGTCCGAACACCGGGGAGCTGTTTTTT.

The DNA for the CDR3 is TGTGCCATCAGTTCCGGGACAGGGCTCTACGAGCAGTACGTC. This codes for CAISSGTGLYEQYV. The chain employs TRBV10-3 and TRBJ2-7; 9 bases match TRBD1. The CDR3 extends over 14 amino acids. Germline V gene data show CDR1 as ENHRY and CDR2 as SYGVKD. The trim removed 5 bases at V and 3 bases at J, leaving 5 bases unmatched.

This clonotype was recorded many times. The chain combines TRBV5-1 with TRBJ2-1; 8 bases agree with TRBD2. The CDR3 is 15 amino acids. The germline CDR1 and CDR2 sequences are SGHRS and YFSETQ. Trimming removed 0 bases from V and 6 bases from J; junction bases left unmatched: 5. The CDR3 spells CASSLGAGGANEQFF. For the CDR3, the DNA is TGCGCCAGCAGCTTGGGAGCCGGGGGGGCCAATGAGCAGTTCTTC.

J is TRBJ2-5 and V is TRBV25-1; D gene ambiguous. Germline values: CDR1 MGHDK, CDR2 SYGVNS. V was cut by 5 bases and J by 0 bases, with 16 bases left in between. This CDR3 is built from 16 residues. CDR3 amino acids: CASSQEPALYQETQYF. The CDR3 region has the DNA TGTGCCAGCAGTCAGGAGCCGGCCTTGTACCAAGAGACCCAGTACTTC. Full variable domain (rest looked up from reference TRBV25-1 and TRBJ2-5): EADIYQTPRYLVIGTGKKITLECSQTMGHDKMYWYQQDPGMELHLIHYSYGVNSTEKGDLSSESTVSRIRTEHFPLTLESARPSHTSQYLCASSQEPALYQETQYFGPGTRLLVL.

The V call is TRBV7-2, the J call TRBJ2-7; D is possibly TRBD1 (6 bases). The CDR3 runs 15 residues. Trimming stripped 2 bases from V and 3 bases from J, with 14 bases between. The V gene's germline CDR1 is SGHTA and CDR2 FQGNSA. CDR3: CASSLRAGENYEQYF. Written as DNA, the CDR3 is TGTGCCAGCAGCTTAAGGGCAGGGGAGAACTACGAGCAGTACTTC.